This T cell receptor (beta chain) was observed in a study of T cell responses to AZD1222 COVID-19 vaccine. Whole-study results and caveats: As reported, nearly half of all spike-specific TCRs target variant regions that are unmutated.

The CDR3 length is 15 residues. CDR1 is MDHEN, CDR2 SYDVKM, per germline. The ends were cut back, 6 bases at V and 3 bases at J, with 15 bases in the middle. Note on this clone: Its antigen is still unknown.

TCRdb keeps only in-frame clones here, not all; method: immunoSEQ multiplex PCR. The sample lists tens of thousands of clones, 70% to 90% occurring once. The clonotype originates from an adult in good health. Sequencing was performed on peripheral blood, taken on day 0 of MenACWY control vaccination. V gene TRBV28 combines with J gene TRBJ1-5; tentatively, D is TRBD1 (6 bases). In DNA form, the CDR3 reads TGTGCCAGCAGACGCCATGGACAGCTCAATCAGCCCCAGCATTTT. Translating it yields CASRRHGQLNQPQHF.